The 30 T cell receptor beta chains given below trace back to one sample, sequenced in a study of T cells after yellow fever vaccination. MiXCR, applied by TCRdb to the 5' RACE reads, yields one record per CDR3 protein. The sample carries about 130,000 distinct CDR3 sequences, about 8.8% recorded once. The sequencing here drew on CD8+ T cells sorted from PBMCs, taken on the day of the yellow fever booster vaccination. These receptors came from a man aged 18 to 29 who received the YFV17D yellow fever vaccine.

The CDR3 reads CASSQDTARAQYF. CDR3 coding DNA: TGCGCCAGCAGCCAAGACACGGCCAGGGCCCAGTACTTC. The V gene is TRBV4-1, the J gene TRBJ2-5, with a tentative D call TRBD1 (5 bases). V gave up 0 bases and J gave up 9 bases, with 11 bases separating them. Germline V gives CDR1 MGHRA, CDR2 YSYEKL. CDR3 length equals 13 residues.

The rearrangement links TRBV4-2 to TRBJ1-1, with TRBD1 matching 7 bases. CDR1 and CDR2 (germline): LGHNA, YNFKEQ. V lost 0 bases and J lost 1; bases outside the gene matches: 17. The CDR3 length is 20 residues. The CDR3 DNA follows: TGTGCCAGCAGCCAAGATCTCATAAGTTATGGCACAGGGGCGAACACTGAAGCTTTCTTT. It encodes CASSQDLISYGTGANTEAFF.

The CDR3 here is CASTTRGGAPETQYF. CDR3 coding DNA: TGTGCCAGCACGACCCGCGGAGGGGCCCCAGAGACCCAGTACTTC. This chain links TRBV6-5 with TRBJ2-5; D might be TRBD2 (6 bases). This CDR3 comprises 15 residues. The ends were cut back, 7 bases at V and 4 bases at J, with 19 bases in the middle. Germline V gene data show CDR1 as MNHEY and CDR2 as SVGAGI.

The chain has TRBV4-3 and TRBJ1-1; D not certain. Germline loops: CDR1 LGHNA, CDR2 YSLEER. This CDR3 has 14 residues. V was clipped by 1 base and J by 7 bases, with 13 bases between them. CDR3 loop: CASSQGYRASEAFF. CDR3 DNA: TGCGCCAGCAGCCAAGGGTATCGGGCTAGTGAAGCTTTCTTT.

The J gene is TRBJ1-1, the V gene TRBV20-1; D might be TRBD1 (6 bases). The germline V gene has CDR1 DFQATT and CDR2 SNEGSKA (reference sequence). Trimming shortened V by 4 bases and J by 4 bases, and 13 bases separated the two germline ends. The CDR3 consists of 13 residues. CDR3 nucleotides: TGCAGTGCTAAACACAGGGTCCCCACTGAAGCTTTCTTT. This gives the protein CSAKHRVPTEAFF.

The table lists this clonotype with a few counts. The rearrangement uses TRBV4-3 and TRBJ2-2; no firm D call. The germline V gene encodes CDR1 LGHNA and CDR2 YSLEER. CDR3 size: 14 residues. Trimming took 1 base from V and 3 from J, leaving 6 bases between them. Written as DNA, the CDR3 is TGCGCCAGCAGCCAAGTGGAGTACACCGGGGAGCTGTTTTTT. Protein: CASSQVEYTGELFF.

V gene TRBV4-3 combines with J gene TRBJ2-6, with 12 bases aligning to TRBD1. CDR3 length equals 17 residues. The germline gives CDR1 LGHNA, CDR2 YSLEER. Unmatched junction bases numbered 10, after V lost 4 bases and J lost 9 bases. The CDR3 sequence: CASSRDRGLRAGNVLTF. CDR3 DNA: TGCGCCAGCAGCCGGGACAGGGGGCTAAGGGCCGGCAACGTCCTGACTTTC.

In nucleotides, the CDR3 is TGTGCCAGCAGTTTGGTCAGCAATCAGCCCCAGCATTTT. Its protein is CASSLVSNQPQHF. This chain connects TRBV6-2 or TRBV6-3 to TRBJ1-5; D is ambiguous. Trimming took off 4 bases at V and 1 base at J, with 5 bases between the two ends. This CDR3 is 13 amino acids long. The V gene's germline CDR1 is MNHEY and CDR2 SVGEGT.

In its sample, this clonotype was seen many times. The chain recombines TRBV29-1 with TRBJ2-3, with D perhaps assigned TRBD1 or TRBD2 (6 bases each). Germline values: CDR1 SQVTM, CDR2 ANQGSEA. This CDR3 spans 14 amino acids. V dropped 7 bases and J dropped 1 base, with 15 bases sitting between them. CDR3 nucleotide sequence: TGCAGCGCAGGAGGGGGGCTAGGCACAGATACGCAGTATTTT. This gives the protein CSAGGGLGTDTQYF.

The rearrangement links TRBV5-1 to TRBJ1-2; D might be TRBD1 (5 bases). With 4 bases removed from V and 1 base from J, the gap between germline ends came to 14 bases. CDR3 length: 15 amino acids. CDR1 is SGHRS, CDR2 YFSETQ, per germline. The CDR3 nucleotides read TGCGCCAGCAGCACCGAGCCTCAGGGTAACTATGGCTACACCTTC. Amino acid sequence: CASSTEPQGNYGYTF.

This clonotype has more than one count but fewer than ten. Here the CDR3 DNA reads TGCAGTGCTAGAGATACCGGGACAGGGATTTGGACCGGGGAGCTGTTTTTT. Translated, it gives CSARDTGTGIWTGELFF. The chain is built from TRBV20-1 and TRBJ2-2; TRBD1 agrees at 9 bases. CDR1 is DFQATT and CDR2 is SNEGSKA in the germline V gene (reference sequence). The ends lost 0 bases at V and 5 bases at J; junction bases unmatched: 10. This CDR3 contains 17 residues.

The chain combines TRBV6-2 or TRBV6-3 with TRBJ2-1, with D possibly being TRBD1 or TRBD2 (5 bases each). The germline V gene has CDR1 MNHEY and CDR2 SVGEGT. Trimming shortened V by 6 bases and J by 7 bases, and 13 bases separated the two germline ends. This CDR3 has 13 amino acids. CDR3: CASSQGPPNEQFF. CDR3 DNA sequence: TGTGCCAGCAGCCAGGGACCACCTAATGAGCAGTTCTTC.

The chain uses TRBV21-1 and TRBJ2-7; the D segment call TRBD2 is taken from the table without a DNA check. TRBV21-1 is annotated as a pseudogene. The CDR3 is made up of 18 amino acids. The DNA of the CDR3 is TGTGCCAGCAGCAAAGGGCAGGTAGCGGGGGTTCGTTCCTACGAGCAGTACGTC. The encoded protein is CASSKGQVAGVRSYEQYV.

A few counts support this clonotype. The chain combines TRBV27 with TRBJ2-4; 7 bases line up with TRBD1. In germline, CDR1 is MNHEY, CDR2 SMNVEV (reference sequence). The CDR3 covers 13 residues. V was pared by 6 bases and J by 8 bases, with 7 bases of the junction left unmatched. As DNA, the CDR3 is TGTGCCAGCAGACCTGGGACAGCGGACATTCAGTACTTC. This sequence encodes CASRPGTADIQYF.

In this sample, this clonotype turned up a few times. V gene TRBV12-5 combines with J gene TRBJ2-7, with TRBD1 identical over 9 bases. Trimming took 6 bases from V and 6 from J; bases not matched to a gene: 12. CDR3 length: 15 amino acids. Germline CDR1 is LGHNT and CDR2 is FRNRAP. DNA for the CDR3: TGTGCTAGTGGCTGCCCTCCGGGACAGGGTTTCGAGCAGTACTTC. Its protein product is CASGCPPGQGFEQYF.

This clonotype came up many times. The chain recombines TRBV14 with TRBJ1-1; 11 nucleotides match TRBD1. The CDR3 extends over 15 amino acids. Per the germline V gene, CDR1 is SGHDN and CDR2 is FVKESK. The junction had 7 bases not matched to a gene; V was cut back by 7 bases and J by 3 bases. The CDR3 reads CASTEDRGLDTEAFF. In nucleotides, the CDR3 is TGTGCCAGCACCGAGGACAGGGGGCTGGACACTGAAGCTTTCTTT.

The rearrangement uses TRBV12-3 or TRBV12-4 and TRBJ1-1; no definite D call. Trimming shortened V by 7 bases and J by 4 bases, and 16 bases separated the two germline ends. CDR3 length: 14 amino acids. CDR3 sequence reads: CASNQIGVGTEAFF. CDR3 coding DNA: TGTGCCAGCAACCAAATCGGAGTAGGCACTGAAGCTTTCTTT.

The chain carries TRBV4-3 and TRBJ1-6; the D is unclear. Trimming removed 1 base from V and 4 bases from J, with 2 bases in between. The CDR3 has 13 amino acids. Germline CDR1 and CDR2: LGHNA and YSLEER. For the CDR3, the DNA is TGCGCCAGCAGCCAAGGATATAATTCACCCCTCCACTTT. It is translated as CASSQGYNSPLHF.

The chain couples TRBV29-1 to TRBJ1-2; D might be TRBD1 (6 bases). Trimming cost V 4 bases and J 4 bases, with 13 bases left between them. The CDR3 contains 13 residues. CDR1 SQVTM and CDR2 ANQGSEA come from the germline V gene. The CDR3 sequence: CSVVEAGVYGYTF. The CDR3 DNA sequence: TGCAGCGTTGTGGAGGCAGGGGTCTATGGCTACACCTTC.

This clonotype was seen many times. The chain combines TRBV6-4 with TRBJ2-3; the match to TRBD2 covers 12 bases. Germline values: CDR1 MRHNA, CDR2 SNTAGT. Unmatched junction bases numbered 0, after V lost 4 bases and J lost 4 bases. The CDR3 has 14 residues. CDR3 DNA sequence: TGTGCCAGCAGTGGGACTAGCGGGGCAGATACGCAGTATTTT. Translating it yields CASSGTSGADTQYF.

The chain is built from TRBV27 and TRBJ2-3; D is perhaps TRBD1 (5 bases). Germline CDR1 is MNHEY and CDR2 is SMNVEV (reference sequence). Trimming took 4 bases from V and 1 from J, leaving 15 bases between them. The CDR3 runs to 16 residues. In DNA, the CDR3 is TGTGCCAGCAGTTCAACAGGAGCAACGGGCACAGATACGCAGTATTTT. Encoded protein: CASSSTGATGTDTQYF.

This clonotype was detected many times. In DNA, the CDR3 is TGCGCCAGCAGTGTGCGCAGGCAAACCAACACTGAAGCTTTCTTT. Residues: CASSVRRQTNTEAFF. V gene TRBV5-1 combines with J gene TRBJ1-1; D unresolved. Germline values: CDR1 SGHRS, CDR2 YFSETQ. V lost 5 bases and J lost 2, with 16 bases in between. The CDR3 spans 15 residues.

This clonotype was detected a few times. The chain employs TRBV27 and TRBJ1-5; 9 bases align to TRBD1. The V and J ends lost 6 bases and 4 bases, in that order; junction bases with no gene match: 4. This CDR3 is 14 amino acids long. CDR1 is MNHEY, CDR2 SMNVEV, per germline (reference sequence). For the CDR3, the DNA is TGTGCCAGCAGAACAGGGGGCCCTAATCAGCCCCAGCATTTT. This translates into CASRTGGPNQPQHF.

The chain has TRBV7-9 and TRBJ2-1; the match to TRBD2 covers 9 bases. Looked up from germline, CDR1 is SEHNR and CDR2 is FQNEAQ (reference sequence). This CDR3 region has 17 residues. Trimming took 5 bases from V and 6 from J; bases not matched to a gene: 14. This chain's CDR3 is CASSHSPGAGGLNEQFF. CDR3 coding DNA: TGTGCCAGCAGCCACTCTCCCGGGGCGGGGGGGCTCAATGAGCAGTTCTTC.

V gene TRBV2 combines with J gene TRBJ2-7; D is ambiguous. This CDR3 comprises 17 residues. Trimming shortened V by 3 bases and J by 0 bases, and 18 bases separated the two germline ends. Germline lookup yields CDR1 SNHLY and CDR2 FYNNEI. The CDR3 loop reads CASSDHGSSESSYEQYF. The CDR3 DNA sequence: TGTGCCAGCAGTGATCACGGTTCGTCAGAGAGCTCCTACGAGCAGTACTTC.

The sample holds a few counts of this clonotype. The V call is TRBV29-1, the J call TRBJ2-7, with unresolved D. Trimming took 7 bases from V and 6 from J, leaving 16 bases between them. The V gene's germline CDR1 is SQVTM and CDR2 ANQGSEA. The CDR3 extends over 12 amino acids. The DNA of the CDR3 is TGCAGCGCCTTACACCTCGTTGGCGAGCAGTACTTC. Protein: CSALHLVGEQYF.

This clonotype was recorded at least ten times. The rearrangement links TRBV12-5 to TRBJ2-1, with no clear D. The CDR3 spans 11 residues. V shed 6 bases and J shed 8 bases, with 8 bases lying between them. Germline V gene sequence: CDR1 LGHNT, CDR2 FRNRAP. The CDR3 nucleotides are TGTGCTAGTGGCACTAAGTATGAGCAGTTCTTC. This translates into CASGTKYEQFF.

V gene TRBV5-6 combines with J gene TRBJ2-7; the D gene could be TRBD1 or TRBD2 (5 bases each). The CDR3 loop spans 17 amino acids. Germline V lookup: CDR1 SGHDT, CDR2 YYEEEE. V lost 0 bases to trimming and J lost 3 bases, with 19 bases between them. CDR3 residues: CASSLEIRDGEDYEQYV. CDR3 nucleotides: TGTGCCAGCAGCTTGGAGATCCGGGACGGCGAGGACTACGAGCAGTACGTC.

This clonotype was seen only a few times. This rearrangement joins TRBV7-2 to TRBJ2-3; a possible D gene is TRBD1 (6 bases). Germline CDR1 SGHTA, CDR2 FQGNSA. This CDR3 contains 16 residues. Trimming took 3 bases from V and 0 from J, leaving 13 bases between them. The CDR3 DNA sequence: TGTGCCAGCAGCTTGGGGGCGTTGACTAGCACAGATACGCAGTATTTT. Its translation is CASSLGALTSTDTQYF. The whole variable domain, remainder taken from reference TRBV7-2 and TRBJ2-3, is GAGVSQSPSNKVTEKGKDVELRCDPISGHTALYWYRQSLGQGLEFLIYFQGNSAPDKSGLPSDRFSAERTGGSVSTLTIQRTQQEDSAVYLCASSLGALTSTDTQYFGPGTRLTVL.

This clonotype has only a few counts. V gene TRBV7-9 combines with J gene TRBJ2-7; D ambiguous. CDR1 and CDR2 from the germline V gene are SEHNR and FQNEAQ (reference sequence). The CDR3 contains 13 residues. V lost 3 bases to trimming and J lost 5 bases, with 11 bases between them. The CDR3 DNA reads TGTGCCAGCAGCTTGAGGCAGTCCCACGAGCAGTACGTC. This translates into CASSLRQSHEQYV.